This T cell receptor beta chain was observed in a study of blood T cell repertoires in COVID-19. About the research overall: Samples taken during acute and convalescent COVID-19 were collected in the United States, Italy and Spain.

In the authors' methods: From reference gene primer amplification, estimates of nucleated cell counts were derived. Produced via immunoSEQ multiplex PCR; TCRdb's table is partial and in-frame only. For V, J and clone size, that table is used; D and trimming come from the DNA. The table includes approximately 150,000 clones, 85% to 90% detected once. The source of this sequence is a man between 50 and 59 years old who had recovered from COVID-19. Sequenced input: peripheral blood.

The CDR3 here is CASSLVSHEQYF. The CDR3 DNA sequence: TGTGCCAGCAGCTTAGTTAGTCACGAGCAGTACTTC. The V and J genes are TRBV7-2 and TRBJ2-7; D is uncertain. The V end was cut by 1 base, the J end by 5 bases, with 6 bases between. CDR3 size: 12 residues. Germline CDR1 is SGHTA and CDR2 is FQGNSA. Using reference TRBV7-2 and TRBJ2-7 for the parts outside the CDR3, the full variable domain is GAGVSQSPSNKVTEKGKDVELRCDPISGHTALYWYRQSLGQGLEFLIYFQGNSAPDKSGLPSDRFSAERTGGSVSTLTIQRTQQEDSAVYLCASSLVSHEQYFGPGTRLTVT.